This TCR beta chain was identified in a study of shared clonotypes between healthy human individuals (dated by TCRdb to the early 2020s). In terms of the full investigation: The cohort included a few men and a couple of women between 18 and 49 years of age. For each donor, CD4 naive and CD4 memory were each run on three plates, CD8 naive on two plates, and CD8 memory on one plate. To estimate repertoire size and how much clonotype sharing occurs between individuals, the study deeply sequenced the blood TCR repertoires of 5 or 6 healthy adults. Libraries were prepared and TCR repertoires were sequenced by different laboratories using diverse techniques, in order to increase sequencing depth and limit assay-specific biases. Each donor's leukapheresis produced roughly between about 0.85 and 10 billion PBMCs. Paper-wide results and their limitations: Roughly 5% of naive CD4, more than 3% of naive CD8, about 2.1% of memory CD4, and more than 0.35% of memory CD8 clonotypes were shared across several donors. Only blood was sampled, and tissue TCR repertoires likely differ from those in blood. The small number of donors limited the genetic and exposure-history diversity represented. Incomplete sequencing was indicated by rarefaction of sorted-subset datasets, despite the large sequencing depth. Pairwise subsampling indicated that sequencing depth was expected to affect the degree of clonotype sharing among donors. Compared with non-shared clonotypes, clonotypes shared by all four sorted-subset donors had higher generation probabilities. Estimated clonotype richness was generally larger for naive than for memory subsets.

Donors were healthy HIV-negative adults with no recently reported acute infections or vaccinations. Every donor was a Caucasian adult living in Nashville, Tennessee, USA. CD4+ T cells were enriched through magnetic negative selection, after which naive cells were positively selected on CD45RA and the remaining negative fraction served as the memory subset. Blood was obtained by leukapheresis, after which PBMCs were separated by Ficoll-Histopaque density gradient centrifugation and cryopreserved in liquid nitrogen vapor phase. Analytical flow cytometry was used to check the purity and quantity of every magnetically sorted T cell population. Genomic DNA was isolated from each sorted fraction and quantified by UV absorbance on a Nanodrop 2000c. For this clone: No cognate antigen has been identified for it. No per-base quality is available; no much larger clone lies one base away.

Using the deep immunoSEQ assay, multiplex PCR amplified TCR CDR3 regions from genomic DNA. For each cell subset, the extracted genomic DNA was distributed evenly across all wells of several immunoSEQ 96-well plates, and each plate served as one replicate. Each replicate PCR for sorted subsets received around 200 ng genomic DNA, equal to tens of thousands of T cell genomes. The purified libraries were quantified using a Qubit 3.0 fluorometer, sized with a Bioanalyzer 2100, and then quantified again using the KAPA Library Quantification kit. Every immunoSEQ 96-well plate was sequenced on a separate single-read 150-cycle Illumina NextSeq 550 flow cell. Per the original workflow: Because the immunoSEQ output held only junctional sequences and lacked quality scores, the filtering could not match the filtering applied to full-length reads. To assign V/J genes and CDR3, sequences were annotated using PyIR, a Python wrapper for IgBLAST v1.9, with IMGT germline references. Reads were removed for weak V/J assignments (E-value above 1e-6), missing CDR3, stop codons, out-of-frame junctions, or ambiguous translated residues. V3J clonotypes were defined as sequences sharing the same inferred V gene, J gene, and CDR3 amino acid sequence. The percentage overlap between two repertoires was calculated by dividing the number of shared unique clonotypes by the size of the smaller repertoire. Three approaches were used to assess repertoire richness: RTK rarefaction, the Chao1 estimator, and Recon v2.1 estimates of unobserved clonotypes. OLGA was used to compute generation probabilities for all TCRbeta clonotypes that the gDNA method yielded from a few donors. TCRdb stores this immuneACCESS table with in-frame sequences only. Part of the clones is absent; in the studies checked, under half of the shortfall reflects unresolved V genes, and no reason is known for the rest. That table gives V, J and clone size, and the DNA gave D and trimming. For this sample there are 2 million to 3 million clones; more than 85% appear just once. The ten largest clones capture about 0.34% of the sample.

The source is a man aged 18 to 35 in good health. Some clones in this sample may be carry-over from other donors' samples. Sequencing was done on a sample of naive CD4+ T cells from PBMCs. The sample's cell subset or site, from its label and the paper: CD45RA+ positively selected.

The CDR3 region reads CASSEYGYLGNTIYF. The bases are TGTGCCAGCAGTGAATATGGGTATCTCGGAAACACCATATATTTT. The rearrangement joined TRBV25-1 to TRBJ1-3, with the D gene too uncertain to name. CDR1 and CDR2 were assigned from the germline V gene as MGHDK and SYGVNS. Between the V and J ends, shortened by 0 bases and 4 bases respectively, the junction contains 10 bases. From its cysteine to its phenylalanine, the CDR3 spans 15 amino acids. Only the CDR3 portion is preserved as DNA: 45 bases, with reading frame beginning at the first base.